This T cell receptor beta chain was recorded in a study of shared clonotypes between healthy human individuals. Findings and caveats of the study: Relative to their counterparts shared across all four donors, non-shared clonotypes exhibited diminished generation probabilities.

The length of the CDR3 is 15 residues. Trimming left V 2 bases short and J 4 bases short, with 11 bases between. CDR1 MRHNA and CDR2 SNTAGT come from the germline V gene. Concerning this clone: Its cognate antigen is unknown.

Naive-designated CD8 cells lacked CD45RO, were positively enriched for CCR7, and omitted terminally differentiated effector memory CD45RA+ cells. The material for each subset, its genomic DNA, was split evenly across several immunoSEQ plates. The repertoire was sequenced with immunoSEQ multiplex PCR; TCRdb's copy has only in-frame clones and lacks some. The sample has approximately 1.9 million clones, about 94% seen once. This receptor was taken from a man younger than 35 in good health. Some clones in this sample may be carry-over from other donors' samples. Source material: naive CD8+ T cells from PBMCs. The chain is built from TRBV6-4 and TRBJ2-2; D gene unclear. The CDR3 coding sequence is TGTGCCAGCAGTGACGACGGGCGAGGCACCGGGGAGCTGTTTTTT. Translating gives CASSDDGRGTGELFF.